This TCR beta chain stems from a study of blood T cell repertoires in COVID-19. Across the study: The samples span acute and convalescent COVID-19 from the United States, Italy and Spain. PBMCs, B-cell-depleted T cells, or T cells were the source of the cDNA or gDNA that made up the material.

Only in-frame clones appear in the TCRdb table, and some are missing; sequencing was by immunoSEQ multiplex PCR. The table records about 67,000 clones, over 80% of them present only once. With 6 bases clipped from V and 8 bases from J, the junction kept 12 bases outside the gene matches. This CDR3 has 15 residues. Germline V gene sequence: CDR1 MDHEN, CDR2 SYDVKM. V is TRBV28 and J is TRBJ1-4; 7 bases line up with TRBD1. The TCR comes from a man aged 45-65 years with active COVID-19. Material: peripheral blood. The CDR3 DNA sequence: TGTGCCAGCAGCCCCCGACAGGGCAGGACAGAAAAACTGTTTTTT. Protein sequence: CASSPRQGRTEKLFF.